This entry concerns a single T cell receptor beta chain. This record comes from a study of cytomegalovirus exposure and HLA in healthy donors. With 60 Vbeta and 13 Jbeta primers, the PCR was carried out. Some clones are missing from TCRdb's copy, which holds only in-frame ones; the method was immunoSEQ multiplex PCR. Seen here are a few hundred thousand clones, around 90% observed once, and the top ten hold around 1.7%. Germline CDR1 MNHNY, CDR2 SVGAGI (reference sequence). The CDR3 runs 12 residues. The sequence was collected from a girl between 2 and 10 years old in good health and CMV-seronegative. The rearrangement links TRBV6-6 to TRBJ2-7, with TRBD2 identical over 7 bases. Sequenced material: PBMCs. DNA for the CDR3: TGTGCGGTGGGGGAGGGGTCCTACGAGCAGTACTTC. This encodes CAVGEGSYEQYF.